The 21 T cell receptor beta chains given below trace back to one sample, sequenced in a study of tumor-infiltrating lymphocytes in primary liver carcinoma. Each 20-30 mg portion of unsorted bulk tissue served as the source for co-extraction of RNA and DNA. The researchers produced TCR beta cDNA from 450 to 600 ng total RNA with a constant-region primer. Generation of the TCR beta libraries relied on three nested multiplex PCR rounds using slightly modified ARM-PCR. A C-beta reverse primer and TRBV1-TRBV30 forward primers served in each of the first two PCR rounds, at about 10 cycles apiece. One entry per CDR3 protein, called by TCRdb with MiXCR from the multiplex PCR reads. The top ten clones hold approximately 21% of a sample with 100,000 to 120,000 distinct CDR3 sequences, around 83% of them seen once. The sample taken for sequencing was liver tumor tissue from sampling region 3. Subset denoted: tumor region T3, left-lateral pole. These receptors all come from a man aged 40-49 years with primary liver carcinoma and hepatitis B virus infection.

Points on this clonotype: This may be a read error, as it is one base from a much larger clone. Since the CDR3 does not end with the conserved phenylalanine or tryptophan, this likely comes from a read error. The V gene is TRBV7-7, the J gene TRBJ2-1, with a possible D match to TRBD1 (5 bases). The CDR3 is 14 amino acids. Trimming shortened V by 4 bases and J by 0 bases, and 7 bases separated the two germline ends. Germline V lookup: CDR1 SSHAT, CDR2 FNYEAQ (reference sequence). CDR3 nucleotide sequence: TGTGCCAGCAGCTACGACAGCTCCTACAATGAGCAGTTCCTC. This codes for CASSYDSSYNEQFL.

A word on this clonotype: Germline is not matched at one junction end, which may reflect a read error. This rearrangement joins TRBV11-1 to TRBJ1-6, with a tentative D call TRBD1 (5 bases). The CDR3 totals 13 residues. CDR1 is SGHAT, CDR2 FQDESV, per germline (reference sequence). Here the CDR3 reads CANSRTLASPLHF. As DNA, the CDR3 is TGTGCCAACAGCCGGACACTAGCTTCACCCCTCCACTTT. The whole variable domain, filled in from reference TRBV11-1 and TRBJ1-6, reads EAEVAQSPRYKITEKSQAVAFWCDPISGHATLYWYRQILGQGPELLVQFQDESVVDDSQLPKDRFSAERLKGVDSTLKIQPAELGDSAMYLCANSRTLASPLHFGNGTRLTVT.

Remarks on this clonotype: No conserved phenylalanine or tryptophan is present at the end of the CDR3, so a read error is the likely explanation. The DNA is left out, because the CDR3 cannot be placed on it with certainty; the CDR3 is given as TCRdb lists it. The CDR3: CTSSQDPRAGEALS. The V gene is TRBV4-1, the J gene TRBJ1-1. Germline V lookup: CDR1 MGHRA, CDR2 YSYEKL. The length of the CDR3 is 14 amino acids, counting both ends.

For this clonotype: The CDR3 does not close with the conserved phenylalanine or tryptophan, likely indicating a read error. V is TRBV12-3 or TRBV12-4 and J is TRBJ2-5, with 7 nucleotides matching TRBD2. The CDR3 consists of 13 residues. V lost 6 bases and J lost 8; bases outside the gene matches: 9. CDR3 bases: TGTGCCAGCAGCCGAAGCGGGATGGAAACCCAGTACTTA. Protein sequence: CASSRSGMETQYL.

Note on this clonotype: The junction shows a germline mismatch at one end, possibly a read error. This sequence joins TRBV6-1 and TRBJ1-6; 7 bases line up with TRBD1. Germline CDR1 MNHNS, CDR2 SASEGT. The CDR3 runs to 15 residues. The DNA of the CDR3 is TGTGTCAGCATCACGAGACAGGGAGCTTATCCACCCCTCCACTTT. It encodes CVSITRQGAYPPLHF.

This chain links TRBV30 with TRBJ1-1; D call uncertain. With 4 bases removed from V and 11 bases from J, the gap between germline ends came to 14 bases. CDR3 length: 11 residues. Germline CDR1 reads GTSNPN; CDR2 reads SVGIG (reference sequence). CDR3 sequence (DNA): TGTGCCTGGACGTCGGGGTTGAATGCTTTCTTT. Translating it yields CAWTSGLNAFF.

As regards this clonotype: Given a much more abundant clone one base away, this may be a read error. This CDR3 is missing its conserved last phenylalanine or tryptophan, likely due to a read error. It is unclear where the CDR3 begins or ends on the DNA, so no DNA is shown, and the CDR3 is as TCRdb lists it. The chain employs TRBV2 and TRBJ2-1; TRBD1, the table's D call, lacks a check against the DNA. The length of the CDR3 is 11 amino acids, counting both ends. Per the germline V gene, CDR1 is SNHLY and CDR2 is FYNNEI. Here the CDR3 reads CASSNRAAASC.

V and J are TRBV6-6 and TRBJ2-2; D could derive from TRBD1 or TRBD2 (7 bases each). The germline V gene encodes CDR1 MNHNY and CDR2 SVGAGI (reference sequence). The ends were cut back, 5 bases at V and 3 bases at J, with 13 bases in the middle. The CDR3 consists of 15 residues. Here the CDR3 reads CASSPGGADTGELFF. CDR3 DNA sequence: TGTGCCAGCAGTCCAGGGGGGGCGGACACCGGGGAGCTGTTTTTT.

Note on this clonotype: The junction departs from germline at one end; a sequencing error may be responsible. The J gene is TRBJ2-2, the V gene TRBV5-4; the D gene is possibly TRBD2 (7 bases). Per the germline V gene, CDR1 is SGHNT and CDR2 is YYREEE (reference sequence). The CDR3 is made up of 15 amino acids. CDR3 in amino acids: CASSLDGSVTGGLLF. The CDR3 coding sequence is TGTGCCAGCAGCTTGGACGGGAGTGTTACCGGGGGGCTGTTATTT.

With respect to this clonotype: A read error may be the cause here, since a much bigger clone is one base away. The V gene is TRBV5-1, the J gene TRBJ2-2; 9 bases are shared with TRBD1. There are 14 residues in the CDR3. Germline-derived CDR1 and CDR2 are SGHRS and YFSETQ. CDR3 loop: CASSAQGASGERFF. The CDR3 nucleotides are TGCGCCAGCAGCGCACAGGGGGCCTCCGGGGAGCGGTTTTTT. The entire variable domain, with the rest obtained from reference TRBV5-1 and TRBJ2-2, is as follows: KAGVTQTPRYLIKTRGQQVTLSCSPISGHRSVSWYQQTPGQGLQFLFEYFSETQRNKGNFPGRFSGRQFSNSRSEMNVSTLELGDSALYLCASSAQGASGERFFGEGSRLTVL.

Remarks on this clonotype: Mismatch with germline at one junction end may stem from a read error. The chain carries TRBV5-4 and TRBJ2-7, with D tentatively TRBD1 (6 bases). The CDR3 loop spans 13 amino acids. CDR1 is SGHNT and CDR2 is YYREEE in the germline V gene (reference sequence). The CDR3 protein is CVSSGQSSYEQYF. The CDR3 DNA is TGTGTCAGCAGCGGACAGAGCTCCTACGAGCAGTACTTC.

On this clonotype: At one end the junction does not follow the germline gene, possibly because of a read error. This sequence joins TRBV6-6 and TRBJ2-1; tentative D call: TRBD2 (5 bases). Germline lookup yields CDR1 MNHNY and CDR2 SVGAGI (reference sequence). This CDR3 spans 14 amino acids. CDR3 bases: TGTGCTAGCAGTTACGGGATGGCAGACAATGAACAGTTCTTC. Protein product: CASSYGMADNEQFF.

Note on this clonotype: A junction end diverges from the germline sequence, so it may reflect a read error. DNA of the CDR3: TGTGCCAGCAGCTTGCGGGGACTAGCGGGAGGGCCGTACAATAAGCAGTTCTTC. Protein: CASSLRGLAGGPYNKQFF. The V gene is TRBV5-8, the J gene TRBJ2-1; the match to TRBD2 covers 16 bases. Germline V CDR1 and CDR2: SGHTS, YDEGEE. This CDR3 comprises 18 residues.

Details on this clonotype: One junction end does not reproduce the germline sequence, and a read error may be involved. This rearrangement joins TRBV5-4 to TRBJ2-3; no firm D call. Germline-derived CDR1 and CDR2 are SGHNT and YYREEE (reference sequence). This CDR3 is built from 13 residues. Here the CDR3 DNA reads TGTACCAGCAGCCCCCCGAGTGTTAATACGCATTATTTT. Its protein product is CTSSPPSVNTHYF.

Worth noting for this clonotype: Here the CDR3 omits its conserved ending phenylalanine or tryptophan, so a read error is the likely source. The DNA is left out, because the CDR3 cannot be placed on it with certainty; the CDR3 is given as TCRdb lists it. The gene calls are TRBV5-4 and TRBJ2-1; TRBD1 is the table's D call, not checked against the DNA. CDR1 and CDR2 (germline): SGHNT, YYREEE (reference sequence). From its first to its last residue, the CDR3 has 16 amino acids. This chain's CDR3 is CTSSPGGGGYVNEQFL.

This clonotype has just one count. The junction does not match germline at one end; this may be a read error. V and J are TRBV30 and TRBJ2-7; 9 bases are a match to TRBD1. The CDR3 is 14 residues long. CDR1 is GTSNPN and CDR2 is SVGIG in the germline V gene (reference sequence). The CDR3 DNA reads TGTGCCTGGAGTAGTACCAGGACAGGGGACGAGCGGTACTTC. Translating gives CAWSSTRTGDERYF.

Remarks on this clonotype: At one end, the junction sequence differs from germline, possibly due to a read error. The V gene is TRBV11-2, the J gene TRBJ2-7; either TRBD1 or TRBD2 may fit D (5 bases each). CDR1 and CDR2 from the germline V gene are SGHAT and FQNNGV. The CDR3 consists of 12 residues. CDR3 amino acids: CASSPRGYELYF. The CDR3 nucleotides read TGTGCCAGCAGTCCTCGGGGCTACGAGCTGTACTTC.

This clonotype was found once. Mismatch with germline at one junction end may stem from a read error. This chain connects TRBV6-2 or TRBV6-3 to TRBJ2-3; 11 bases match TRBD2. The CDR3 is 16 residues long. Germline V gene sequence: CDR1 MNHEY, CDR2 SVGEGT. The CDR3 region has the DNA TGTGCAAGCAGTTACATAGCGGGAGGGCCGACAGATACTCAGTATTTT. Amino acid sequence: CASSYIAGGPTDTQYF.

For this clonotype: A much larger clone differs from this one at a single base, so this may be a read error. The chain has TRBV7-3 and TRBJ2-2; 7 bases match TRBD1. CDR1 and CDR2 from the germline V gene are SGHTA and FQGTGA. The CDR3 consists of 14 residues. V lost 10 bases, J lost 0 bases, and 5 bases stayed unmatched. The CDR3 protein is CAIRGQSNTGELFF. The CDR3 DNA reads TGTGCCATCCGGGGACAGTCGAACACCGGGGAGCTGTTTTTT.

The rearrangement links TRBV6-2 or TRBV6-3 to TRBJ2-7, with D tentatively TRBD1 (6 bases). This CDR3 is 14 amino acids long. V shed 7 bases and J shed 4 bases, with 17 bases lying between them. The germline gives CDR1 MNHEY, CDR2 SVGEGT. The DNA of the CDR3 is TGTGCCAGCACTCACTCGGACAGCTCATACGAGCAGTACTTC. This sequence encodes CASTHSDSSYEQYF.

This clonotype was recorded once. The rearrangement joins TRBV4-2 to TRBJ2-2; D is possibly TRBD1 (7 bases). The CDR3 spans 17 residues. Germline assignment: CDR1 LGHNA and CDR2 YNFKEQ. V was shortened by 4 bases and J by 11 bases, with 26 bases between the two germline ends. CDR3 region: CASSLGGLTGDFGELFF. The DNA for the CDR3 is TGTGCCAGCAGCCTAGGGGGCCTAACGGGAGATTTCGGTGAGCTGTTTTTT.